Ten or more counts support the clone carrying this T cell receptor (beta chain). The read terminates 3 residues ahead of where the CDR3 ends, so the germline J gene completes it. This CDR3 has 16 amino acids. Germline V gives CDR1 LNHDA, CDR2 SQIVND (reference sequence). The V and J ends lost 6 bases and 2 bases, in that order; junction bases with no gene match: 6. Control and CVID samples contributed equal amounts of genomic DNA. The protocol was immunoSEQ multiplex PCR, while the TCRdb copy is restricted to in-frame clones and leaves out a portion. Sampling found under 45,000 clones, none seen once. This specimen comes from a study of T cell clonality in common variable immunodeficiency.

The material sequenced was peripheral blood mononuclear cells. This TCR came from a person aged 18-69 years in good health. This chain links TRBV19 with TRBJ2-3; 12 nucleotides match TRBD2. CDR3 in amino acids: CASRRTSGAHTDTQYF. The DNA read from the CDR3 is TGTGCCAGTAGAAGGACTAGCGGGGCCCACACAGATACG.